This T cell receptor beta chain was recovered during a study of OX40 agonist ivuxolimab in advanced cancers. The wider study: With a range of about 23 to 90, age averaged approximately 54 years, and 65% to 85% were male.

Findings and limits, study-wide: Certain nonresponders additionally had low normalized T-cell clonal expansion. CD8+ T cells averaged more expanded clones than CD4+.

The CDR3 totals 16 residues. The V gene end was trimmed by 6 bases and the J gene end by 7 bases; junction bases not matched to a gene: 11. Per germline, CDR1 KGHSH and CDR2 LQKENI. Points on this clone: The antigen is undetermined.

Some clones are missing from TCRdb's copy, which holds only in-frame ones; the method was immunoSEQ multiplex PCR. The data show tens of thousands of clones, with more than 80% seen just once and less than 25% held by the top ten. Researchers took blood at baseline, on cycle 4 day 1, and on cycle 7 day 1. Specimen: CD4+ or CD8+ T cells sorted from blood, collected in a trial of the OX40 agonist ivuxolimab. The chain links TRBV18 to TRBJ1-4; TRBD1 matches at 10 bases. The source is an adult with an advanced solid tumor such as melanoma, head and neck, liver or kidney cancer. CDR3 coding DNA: TGTGCCAGCTCCCCGGGACAGGGGATAGGAAGTGAAAAACTGTTTTTT. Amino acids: CASSPGQGIGSEKLFF.